The source of this T cell receptor beta chain is a study of blood T cell repertoires in COVID-19. Overall study context: COVID-19 samples, acute and convalescent, were from the United States, Italy and Spain. The cDNA or gDNA used as material had been derived from T cells, B-cell-depleted T cells, or PBMCs.

Original methodology: Amplified reference gene primers provided the basis for estimating nucleated cell counts. TCRdb's table, derived via immunoSEQ multiplex PCR, lists solely in-frame clones and lacks some. V and J calls and clone size are as listed in that table; D and trimming were resolved from the DNA. The data show around 70,000 clones, with over 80% seen just once and 7.3% held by the top ten. The sequenced material came from peripheral blood. The TCR originated in a human donor in a cohort sampled during active COVID-19.

The CDR3: CASRKYRESNEKLFF. CDR3 DNA sequence: TGTGCCAGCAGGAAGTACAGGGAATCTAATGAAAAACTGTTTTTT. This chain joins TRBV2 and TRBJ1-4, with a possible D match to TRBD1 (6 bases). Germline V gene data show CDR1 as SNHLY and CDR2 as FYNNEI. This CDR3 spans 15 amino acids. Trimming removed 6 bases from V and 3 bases from J, with 14 bases in between.